Listed below are T cell receptor beta chains from one sample, sequenced in a study of control samples from healthy donors and cancer patients. Clones were sequenced by immunoSEQ multiplex PCR, and TCRdb holds only the in-frame ones, with some missing. Seen here are tens of thousands of clones, less than 90% observed once, and the top ten hold approximately 15%. What was sequenced was blood. The source of these receptors is a woman between 65 and 79 years old in good health. Both conserved end residues are part of each CDR3. Clone size is stated in some rows and not others, as once, few, many or a class when expanded.

once	TRBJ1-1	TRBV7-9	CASSSSGVLKTEAFF
.	TRBJ2-2	TRBV3-1/TRBV3-2	CASSLLTGELFF
.	TRBJ1-5	TRBV27	CASSLWGTGNQPQHF
.	TRBJ2-6	TRBV19	CASTHRQGRGSGANVLTF
.	TRBJ2-7	TRBV27	CASRGGPGDEQYF
.	TRBJ1-3	TRBV28	CAAREGGSGNTIYF
.	TRBJ2-3	TRBV3-1/TRBV3-2	CASSQDLRTTSGDTQYF
.	TRBJ1-2	TRBV7-2	CASSQGKYGYTF
.	TRBJ1-1	TRBV5-1	CASSTGLSAPMNTEAFF
.	TRBJ2-3	TRBV5-1	CASSLSTSSTDTQYF
.	TRBJ1-1	TRBV9	CASSVHPWTADTEAFF
.	TRBJ1-2	TRBV6-4	CASSEAGTGGIYTF
.	TRBJ2-5	TRBV7-2	CASSLAAQETQYF
.	TRBJ1-1	TRBV3-1/TRBV3-2	CASSPGTEIKAFF
.	TRBJ2-7	TRBV6-5	CASLQVGEQYF
.	TRBJ2-7	TRBV5-6	CASSWAGTAYEQYF
.	TRBJ2-3	TRBV5-6	CASSLSVLAGPAQYF
.	TRBJ2-2	TRBV3-1/TRBV3-2	CASSQIDDRGHGELFF
.	TRBJ2-7	TRBV5-5	CASSFGRRYEQYF
.	TRBJ2-1	TRBV5-1	CASRSGSGLDEQFF
once	TRBJ1-5	TRBV3-1/TRBV3-2	CASSHGTRYNQPQHF
.	TRBJ1-1	TRBV30	CAWSVQGPYEAFF
.	TRBJ2-3	TRBV19	CASSILAPQSTDTQYF
.	TRBJ2-2	TRBV24-1	CATKEGGLNTGELFF
few	TRBJ2-1	TRBV10-3	CARGLAEYNEQFF
.	TRBJ1-5	TRBV11-2	CASSLERVSGASQPQHF
.	TRBJ1-2	TRBV6-5	CASSYSTRTGNGYTF
.	TRBJ1-3	TRBV9	CASSADRQSGNTIYF
.	TRBJ1-4	TRBV2	CASSEWDTGSKLFF
.	TRBJ1-1	TRBV25-1	CASSVPRGWTEAFF
once	TRBJ1-1	TRBV5-1	CASSLGGQGGTEAFF
once	TRBJ1-5	TRBV2	CASSSSRGGTGIGQPQHF
.	TRBJ2-5	TRBV29-1	CSVGEETQYF
.	TRBJ1-1	TRBV24-1	CATSDGGGERAFF
.	TRBJ1-5	TRBV6-4	CASSRDHEQPQHF
.	TRBJ1-2	TRBV18	CASSPGQNYGYTF
once	TRBJ1-4	TRBV6-1	CASIDRRRPTNEKLFF
.	TRBJ1-2	TRBV5-6	CASAPGLGQIYGYTF
.	TRBJ1-4	TRBV19	CASRQGGDGGKLFF
.	TRBJ1-6	TRBV6-6	CASREQSSNSPLHF
.	TRBJ2-5	TRBV5-4	CASSRGLAGEAQYF
.	TRBJ1-1	TRBV19	CASATPRGQAFF
.	TRBJ2-5	TRBV6-1	CASSERTQETQYF
.	TRBJ2-3	TRBV3-1/TRBV3-2	CASSQGAGSTDTQYF
.	TRBJ1-1	TRBV4-1	CASRSTGLNTEAFF
.	TRBJ2-1	TRBV6-5	CASSSPGGLAALF
once	TRBJ1-2	TRBV5-4	CASSLDYGYTF
.	TRBJ2-6	TRBV28	CATYTGANVLTF